These 26 T cell receptor beta chains were sequenced from one sample in a study of healthy donors' naive CD4 and CD8 T cells. A linear amplification protocol produced the TCR libraries from around 510 ng of total RNA. TCRdb recomputed calls from the reads with MiXCR, one row per CDR3 protein. Among around 200,000 distinct CDR3 sequences listed, 65% to 80% were seen once. The sequenced sample consisted of naive CD4+ and CD8+ T cells sorted from blood, pooled from several donors. The receptor set was obtained from a pool of human donors in good health; the sample pools cells from several healthy donors.

The chain combines TRBV19 with TRBJ2-1; 10 nucleotides align to TRBD2. The CDR3 contains 15 residues. Germline trimming cut 6 bases from V and 2 bases from J; bases unmatched to any gene: 4. Per germline, CDR1 LNHDA and CDR2 SQIVND (reference sequence). The DNA of the CDR3 is TGTGCCAGTAGAGCCGGGACTAGCGCCTACAATGAGCAGTTCTTC. It translates to CASRAGTSAYNEQFF. The whole variable domain, remainder taken from reference TRBV19 and TRBJ2-1, is DGGITQSPKYLFRKEGQNVTLSCEQNLNHDAMYWYRQDPGQGLRLIYYSQIVNDFQKGDIAEGYSVSREKKESFPLTVTSAQKNPTAFYLCASRAGTSAYNEQFFGPGTRLTVL.

CDR3 region: CSFRTGNYEQYF. In nucleotides, the CDR3 is TGCAGCTTCCGAACAGGGAACTACGAGCAGTACTTC. This rearrangement joins TRBV29-1 to TRBJ2-7, with TRBD1 as a possible D gene (6 bases). Germline V gene sequence: CDR1 SQVTM, CDR2 ANQGSEA. V lost 8 bases and J lost 3, with 14 bases in between. This CDR3 is built from 12 residues.

The chain combines TRBV5-5 with TRBJ1-5; D is undetermined. The CDR3 consists of 15 residues. From germline, CDR1 is SGHKS and CDR2 YYEKEE (reference sequence). The germline V and J ends were trimmed by 4 bases and 2 bases, with 13 bases remaining between them. The CDR3 coding sequence is TGTGCCAGCAGCCTCCAAGGGAGTGGCAATCAGCCCCAGCATTTT. Its translation: CASSLQGSGNQPQHF.

Regarding this clonotype: A read error may produce the germline difference seen at one junction end. The chain is built from TRBV20-1 and TRBJ2-2; a weak D match, TRBD2 (5 bases). The germline CDR1 and CDR2 sequences are DFQATT and SNEGSKA (reference sequence). The CDR3 extends over 15 amino acids. CDR3 protein: CSTRAPSRNTGELFF. The CDR3 nucleotides read TGCAGTACTAGAGCCCCTAGCAGAAACACCGGGGAGCTGTTTTTT.

This clonotype was observed a few times. V gene TRBV29-1 combines with J gene TRBJ2-2; D is unresolved. Trimming left V 6 bases short and J 4 bases short, with 9 bases between. CDR1 and CDR2 (germline): SQVTM, ANQGSEA. This CDR3 contains 12 residues. The CDR3 spells CSVAPGTGELFF. The CDR3 DNA follows: TGCAGCGTCGCCCCAGGCACCGGGGAGCTGTTTTTT.

The rearrangement links TRBV29-1 to TRBJ2-1; D possibly corresponds to TRBD1 (6 bases). Trimming removed 1 base at V and 2 bases at J, with 12 bases between. The germline V gene encodes CDR1 SQVTM and CDR2 ANQGSEA. The CDR3 consists of 15 residues. In nucleotides, the CDR3 is TGCAGCGTTGAAGGTCGGTCAGGGGCCTACAATGAGCAGTTCTTC. Translated, it gives CSVEGRSGAYNEQFF.

The V and J genes are TRBV11-2 and TRBJ2-7; no reliable D call. V lost 4 bases to trimming and J lost 0 bases, with 10 bases between them. This CDR3 contains 14 residues. Per germline, CDR1 SGHAT and CDR2 FQNNGV. CDR3 amino acids: CASSSSRSSYEQYF. The CDR3 nucleotides are TGTGCCAGCAGCTCCAGTAGGAGCTCCTACGAGCAGTACTTC.

V and J are TRBV6-5 and TRBJ1-1; tentative D call: TRBD1 (5 bases). Germline CDR1 is MNHEY and CDR2 is SVGAGI. The germline V and J ends were trimmed by 9 bases and 0 bases, with 26 bases remaining between them. The CDR3 covers 18 residues. Here the CDR3 DNA reads TGTGCCAGTGGATCTAGCCTGGGGCGCGTATTAGTGAACACTGAAGCTTTCTTT. Protein product: CASGSSLGRVLVNTEAFF.

This clonotype has just a few counts. The chain uses TRBV20-1 and TRBJ1-2; no firm D call. V was cut by 0 bases and J by 0 bases, with 17 bases left in between. The CDR3 contains 17 residues. The germline CDR1 and CDR2 sequences are DFQATT and SNEGSKA (reference sequence). CDR3 residues: CSARDPEPVTANYGYTF. The CDR3 nucleotides are TGCAGTGCTAGAGATCCAGAGCCAGTCACAGCTAACTATGGCTACACCTTC.

The V gene is TRBV5-5, the J gene TRBJ1-2; D uncertain. Germline V gene sequence: CDR1 SGHKS, CDR2 YYEKEE (reference sequence). This CDR3 contains 14 residues. Trimming cost V 0 bases and J 4 bases, with 10 bases left between them. The CDR3 nucleotides read TGTGCCAGCAGCTTGGGCACCAGCTTCTATGGCTACACCTTC. Residues: CASSLGTSFYGYTF.

CDR3 bases: TGTGCCAGCAGCCGGGACAGGGGGCGTAGCACCGGGGAGCTGTTTTTT. As protein: CASSRDRGRSTGELFF. The chain joins TRBV11-2 to TRBJ2-2; 12 nucleotides match TRBD1. V lost 5 bases, J lost 4 bases, and 5 bases stayed unmatched. Germline V gene lookup returns CDR1 SGHAT and CDR2 FQNNGV. This CDR3 region has 16 residues.

Only a few counts were recorded for this clonotype. This chain links TRBV19 with TRBJ1-4; unclear D gene. CDR1 and CDR2 (germline): LNHDA, SQIVND (reference sequence). CDR3 length: 17 amino acids. Trimming cost V 1 base and J 1 base, with 13 bases left between them. CDR3 DNA sequence: TGTGCCAGTAGTATAGGACGTCCGGGTCGAACTAATGAAAAACTGTTTTTT. This translates into CASSIGRPGRTNEKLFF.

The chain links TRBV5-1 to TRBJ1-2; a weak D match, TRBD1 (6 bases). With 4 bases removed from V and 6 bases from J, the gap between germline ends came to 19 bases. This CDR3 is 15 amino acids long. Germline-derived CDR1 and CDR2 are SGHRS and YFSETQ. The CDR3 is CASSNVYRQADGYTF. CDR3 coding DNA: TGCGCCAGCAGCAACGTCTACCGACAGGCGGATGGCTACACCTTC. Variable domain in full (rest from reference TRBV5-1 and TRBJ1-2): KAGVTQTPRYLIKTRGQQVTLSCSPISGHRSVSWYQQTPGQGLQFLFEYFSETQRNKGNFPGRFSGRQFSNSRSEMNVSTLELGDSALYLCASSNVYRQADGYTFGSGTRLTVV.

In this sample, this clonotype turned up once. J is TRBJ1-2 and V is TRBV19; tentatively, D is TRBD1 (5 bases). The ends were cut back, 7 bases at V and 6 bases at J, with 21 bases in the middle. The CDR3 is made up of 15 amino acids. From germline, CDR1 is LNHDA and CDR2 SQIVND (reference sequence). DNA of the CDR3: TGTGCCAGTACCACCTGGAGGGGACCGCGGGATGGCTACACCTTC. This codes for CASTTWRGPRDGYTF.

The chain links TRBV4-2 to TRBJ1-1; D not certain. Trimming cost V 0 bases and J 4 bases, with 6 bases left between them. Germline assignment: CDR1 LGHNA and CDR2 YNFKEQ. The CDR3 totals 13 residues. The CDR3 sequence is CASSQDKTTEAFF. CDR3 nucleotides: TGTGCCAGCAGCCAAGATAAGACCACTGAAGCTTTCTTT.

The chain links TRBV2 to TRBJ2-1, with TRBD1 matching over 9 bases. CDR1 is SNHLY and CDR2 is FYNNEI in the germline V gene. Germline trimming cut 6 bases from V and 2 bases from J; bases unmatched to any gene: 5. The CDR3 length is 15 residues. The CDR3, as DNA: TGTGCCAGCAGGTGGGGGACAGGGCCCTACAATGAGCAGTTCTTC. Its translation is CASRWGTGPYNEQFF.

V and J are TRBV19 and TRBJ1-1; tentative D call: TRBD1 (5 bases). This CDR3 spans 15 amino acids. V shed 0 bases and J shed 1 base, with 9 bases lying between them. From germline, CDR1 is LNHDA and CDR2 SQIVND (reference sequence). The CDR3 is CASSIDGTGNTEAFF. As DNA, the CDR3 is TGTGCCAGTAGTATAGATGGAACAGGGAACACTGAAGCTTTCTTT.

The chain employs TRBV25-1 and TRBJ1-1; D remains ambiguous. CDR3 length equals 13 residues. The germline V and J ends were trimmed by 2 bases and 1 base, with 5 bases remaining between them. Per germline, CDR1 MGHDK and CDR2 SYGVNS. CDR3 sequence reads: CASSENGNTEAFF. The DNA for the CDR3 is TGTGCCAGCAGTGAAAACGGGAACACTGAAGCTTTCTTT.

CDR3 sequence (DNA): TGTGCCAGCAGCTCCAATCCATCCTGGACCTTCTACGAGCAGTACTTC. Its translation is CASSSNPSWTFYEQYF. The rearrangement joins TRBV7-8 to TRBJ2-7; no clear D gene. Deletions cut 4 bases from V and 3 bases from J, with 19 bases between. Germline V gives CDR1 SGHVS, CDR2 FQNEAQ. This CDR3 is 16 amino acids long.

The chain uses TRBV29-1 and TRBJ1-1, with D tentatively TRBD1 (5 bases). The CDR3 has 14 residues. V was trimmed by 7 bases and J by 0 bases, leaving 15 bases between them. The germline V gene has CDR1 SQVTM and CDR2 ANQGSEA. CDR3 coding DNA: TGCAGCGCCGGTTGGGGCAACATGAACACTGAAGCTTTCTTT. Protein product: CSAGWGNMNTEAFF.

The rearrangement joins TRBV11-2 to TRBJ1-2; tentative D call: TRBD1 (6 bases). This CDR3 is built from 16 residues. Germline V gives CDR1 SGHAT, CDR2 FQNNGV. The V end lost 6 bases, the J end lost 0 bases, and 17 bases lay between the germline ends. This chain's CDR3 is CASSSGVGGPNYGYTF. The DNA for the CDR3 is TGTGCCAGCAGTTCCGGGGTTGGGGGGCCTAACTATGGCTACACCTTC. The complete variable domain, with remaining parts taken from reference TRBV11-2 and TRBJ1-2, reads EAGVAQSPRYKIIEKRQSVAFWCNPISGHATLYWYQQILGQGPKLLIQFQNNGVVDDSQLPKDRFSAERLKGVDSTLKIQPAKLEDSAVYLCASSSGVGGPNYGYTFGSGTRLTVV.

This chain uses TRBV27 with TRBJ2-1; D perhaps matches TRBD2 (6 bases). Germline V gene sequence: CDR1 MNHEY, CDR2 SMNVEV (reference sequence). This CDR3 has 19 residues. Trimming left V 4 bases short and J 4 bases short, with 26 bases between. CDR3 loop: CASSSLTERGRSGYNEQFF. CDR3 bases: TGTGCCAGCAGTTCTCTGACGGAGAGAGGGAGGTCTGGATACAATGAGCAGTTCTTC.

This clonotype has just a few counts. The chain carries TRBV5-1 and TRBJ2-2, with D perhaps TRBD1 (5 bases). The CDR3 length is 15 residues. From germline, CDR1 is SGHRS and CDR2 YFSETQ. Trimming stripped 6 bases from V and 0 bases from J, with 12 bases between. CDR3 nucleotide sequence: TGCGCCAGCACTCAGCTGGACACGAACACCGGGGAGCTGTTTTTT. Amino acid sequence: CASTQLDTNTGELFF.

The J gene is TRBJ2-6, the V gene TRBV30; D ambiguous. Trimming stripped 3 bases from V and 0 bases from J, with 3 bases between. Germline assignment: CDR1 GTSNPN and CDR2 SVGIG (reference sequence). This CDR3 region has 13 residues. The CDR3 DNA is TGTGCCTGGAGAGCCTCTGGGGCCAACGTCCTGACTTTC. This translates into CAWRASGANVLTF.

The chain joins TRBV30 to TRBJ2-1; D gene unclear. The ends were cut back, 7 bases at V and 2 bases at J, with 12 bases in the middle. Germline V gene sequence: CDR1 GTSNPN, CDR2 SVGIG (reference sequence). CDR3 length equals 13 residues. Here the CDR3 DNA reads TGTGCCTCCTCGACCCGAACCTACAATGAGCAGTTCTTC. It codes for CASSTRTYNEQFF.

This clonotype was recorded a few times. V gene TRBV11-2 combines with J gene TRBJ2-7; 13 bases agree with TRBD2. The CDR3 consists of 13 residues. In germline, CDR1 is SGHAT, CDR2 FQNNGV. V lost 6 bases and J lost 4; bases outside the gene matches: 0. This CDR3 is CASRTSGGYEQYF. CDR3 nucleotides: TGTGCCAGCAGGACTAGCGGGGGGTACGAGCAGTACTTC. The entire variable domain, with the rest obtained from reference TRBV11-2 and TRBJ2-7, is as follows: EAGVAQSPRYKIIEKRQSVAFWCNPISGHATLYWYQQILGQGPKLLIQFQNNGVVDDSQLPKDRFSAERLKGVDSTLKIQPAKLEDSAVYLCASRTSGGYEQYFGPGTRLTVT.